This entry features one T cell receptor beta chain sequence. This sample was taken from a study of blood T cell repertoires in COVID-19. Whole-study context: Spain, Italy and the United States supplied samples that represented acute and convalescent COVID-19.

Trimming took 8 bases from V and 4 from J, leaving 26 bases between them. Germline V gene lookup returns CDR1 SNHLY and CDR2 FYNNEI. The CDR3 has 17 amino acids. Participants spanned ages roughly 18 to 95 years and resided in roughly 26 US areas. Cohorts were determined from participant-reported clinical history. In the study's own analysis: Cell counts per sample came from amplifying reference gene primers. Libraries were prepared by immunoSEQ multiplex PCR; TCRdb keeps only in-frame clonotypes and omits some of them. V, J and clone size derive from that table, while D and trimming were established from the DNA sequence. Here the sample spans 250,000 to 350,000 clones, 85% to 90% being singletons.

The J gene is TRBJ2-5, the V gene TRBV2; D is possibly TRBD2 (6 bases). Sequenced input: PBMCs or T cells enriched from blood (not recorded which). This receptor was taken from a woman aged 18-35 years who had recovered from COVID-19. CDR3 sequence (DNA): TGTGCCAGCGCCAGACAAACCTTGCGGGGACTCAGAGAGACCCAGTACTTC. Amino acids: CASARQTLRGLRETQYF.